This T cell receptor delta chain was retrieved from a study of γδ T cells in repeated Plasmodium falciparum infection. TCRdb reanalysed the multiplex PCR reads with CATT. Of tens of thousands of delta-chain clones in the sample, 0.98% were seen once. V shed 3 bases, J shed 0 bases, and the junction held 34 bases outside the gene matches. The CDR3 sequence is 25 residues long. The V gene's germline CDR1 is TSWWSYY and CDR2 QGS. In regard to this clone: For this DNA, TCRdb reports the protein of a much larger clone, which diverges at residue 19, most likely from a read error; the protein presented here is translated directly from the DNA.

Gammadelta T cells were flow-sorted from PBMC into Vgamma9/Vdelta2+ and Vdelta2-negative populations for bulk analysis. This chain uses TRDV1 with TRDJ1, with 7 nucleotides matching TRDD3. Input material: gamma-delta T cells from blood. The origin of this receptor is a pool of human donors (malaria-infected and uninfected, not separated). The DNA of the CDR3 is TGTGCTCTTGGGGATGGCCTTCATAAATTTGGGGGACCCCCCGTCCCATTCTTGCACACCGATAAACTCATCTTT. Amino acid sequence: CALGDGLHKFGGPPVPFLHTDKLIF.